This T cell receptor (beta chain) emerged from a study of blood T cells in healthy people across ages. It was with a sample-barcoded 5' primer and a J-beta primer mix that a second PCR of roughly 7 to 12 cycles was run. Each CDR3 protein is one row after TCRdb ran MiXCR on the 5' RACE reads. The profile shows 700,000 to 800,000 distinct CDR3 sequences, 35% to 45% of them singletons. This clonotype was observed a few times. Sequencing was performed on blood. The TCR originated in a woman aged 55-69 years in good health.

In nucleotides, the CDR3 is TGCAGTGCTACAAGGACGGGATTTTATGGGCAGTACTTC. This gives the protein CSATRTGFYGQYF. This chain joins TRBV20-1 and TRBJ2-4; the D gene is possibly TRBD2 (5 bases). V lost 4 bases, J lost 13 bases, and 20 bases lay in between. The CDR3 is 13 residues long. Germline assignment: CDR1 DFQATT and CDR2 SNEGSKA (reference sequence).